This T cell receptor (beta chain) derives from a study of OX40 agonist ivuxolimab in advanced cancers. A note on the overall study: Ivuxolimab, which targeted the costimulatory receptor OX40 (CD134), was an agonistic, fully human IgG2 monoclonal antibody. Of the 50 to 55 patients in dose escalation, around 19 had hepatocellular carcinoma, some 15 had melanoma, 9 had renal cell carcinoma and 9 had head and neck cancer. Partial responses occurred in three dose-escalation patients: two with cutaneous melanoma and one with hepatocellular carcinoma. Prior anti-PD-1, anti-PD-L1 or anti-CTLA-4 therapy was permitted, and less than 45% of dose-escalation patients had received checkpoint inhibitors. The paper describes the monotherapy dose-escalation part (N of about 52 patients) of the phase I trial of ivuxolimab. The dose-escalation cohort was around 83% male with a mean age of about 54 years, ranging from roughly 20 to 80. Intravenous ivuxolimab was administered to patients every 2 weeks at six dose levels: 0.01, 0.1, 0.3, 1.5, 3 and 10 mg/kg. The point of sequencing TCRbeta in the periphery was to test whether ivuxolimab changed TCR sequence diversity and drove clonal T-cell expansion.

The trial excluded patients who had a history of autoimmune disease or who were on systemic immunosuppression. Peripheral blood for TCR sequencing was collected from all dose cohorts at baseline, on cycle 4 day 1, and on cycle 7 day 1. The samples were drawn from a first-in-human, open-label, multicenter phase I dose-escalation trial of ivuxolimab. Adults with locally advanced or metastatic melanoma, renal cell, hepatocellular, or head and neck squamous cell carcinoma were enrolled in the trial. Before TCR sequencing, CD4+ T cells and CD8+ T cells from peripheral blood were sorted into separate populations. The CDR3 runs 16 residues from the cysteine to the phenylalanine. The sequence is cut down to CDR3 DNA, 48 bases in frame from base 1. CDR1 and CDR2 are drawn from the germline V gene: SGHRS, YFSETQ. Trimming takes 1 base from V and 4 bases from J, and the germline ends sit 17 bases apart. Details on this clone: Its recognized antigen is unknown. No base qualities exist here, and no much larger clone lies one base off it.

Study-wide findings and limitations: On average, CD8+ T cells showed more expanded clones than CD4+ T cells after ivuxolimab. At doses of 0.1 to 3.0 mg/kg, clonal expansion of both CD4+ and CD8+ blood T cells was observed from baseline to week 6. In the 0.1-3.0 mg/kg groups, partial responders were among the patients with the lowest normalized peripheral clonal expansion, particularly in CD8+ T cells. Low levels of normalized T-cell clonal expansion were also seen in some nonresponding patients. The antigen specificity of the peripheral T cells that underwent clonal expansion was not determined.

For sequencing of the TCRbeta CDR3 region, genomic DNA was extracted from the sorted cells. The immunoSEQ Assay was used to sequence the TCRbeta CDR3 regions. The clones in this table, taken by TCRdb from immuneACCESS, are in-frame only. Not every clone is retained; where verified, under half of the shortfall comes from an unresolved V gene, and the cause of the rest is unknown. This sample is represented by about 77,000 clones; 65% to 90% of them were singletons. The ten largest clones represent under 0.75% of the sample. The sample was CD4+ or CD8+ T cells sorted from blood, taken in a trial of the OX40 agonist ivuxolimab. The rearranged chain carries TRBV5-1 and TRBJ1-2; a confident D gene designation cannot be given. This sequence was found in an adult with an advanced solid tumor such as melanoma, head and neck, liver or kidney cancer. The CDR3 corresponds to CASSLFGRDGIYGYTF. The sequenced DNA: TGCGCCAGCAGCTTGTTCGGTAGGGATGGAATCTATGGCTACACCTTC. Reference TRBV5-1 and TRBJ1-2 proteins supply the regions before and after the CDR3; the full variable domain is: KAGVTQTPRYLIKTRGQQVTLSCSPISGHRSVSWYQQTPGQGLQFLFEYFSETQRNKGNFPGRFSGRQFSNSRSEMNVSTLELGDSALYLCASSLFGRDGIYGYTFGSGTRLTVV.